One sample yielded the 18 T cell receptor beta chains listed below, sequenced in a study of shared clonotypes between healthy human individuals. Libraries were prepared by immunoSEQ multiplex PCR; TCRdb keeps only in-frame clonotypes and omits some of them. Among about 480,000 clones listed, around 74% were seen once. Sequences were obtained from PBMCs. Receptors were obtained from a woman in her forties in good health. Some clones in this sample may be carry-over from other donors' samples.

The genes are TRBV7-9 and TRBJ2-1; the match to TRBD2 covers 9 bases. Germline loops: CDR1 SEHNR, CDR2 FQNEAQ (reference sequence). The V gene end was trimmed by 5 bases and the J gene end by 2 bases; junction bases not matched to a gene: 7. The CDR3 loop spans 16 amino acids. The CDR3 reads CASSTRLAVAYNEQFF. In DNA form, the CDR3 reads TGTGCCAGCAGCACGAGACTAGCGGTGGCCTACAATGAGCAGTTCTTC.

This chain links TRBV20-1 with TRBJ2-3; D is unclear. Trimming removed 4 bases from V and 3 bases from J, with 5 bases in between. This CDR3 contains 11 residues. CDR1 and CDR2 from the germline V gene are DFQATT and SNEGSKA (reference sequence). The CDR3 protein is CSAKKTDTQYF. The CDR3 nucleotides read TGCAGTGCTAAAAAGACAGATACGCAGTATTTT.

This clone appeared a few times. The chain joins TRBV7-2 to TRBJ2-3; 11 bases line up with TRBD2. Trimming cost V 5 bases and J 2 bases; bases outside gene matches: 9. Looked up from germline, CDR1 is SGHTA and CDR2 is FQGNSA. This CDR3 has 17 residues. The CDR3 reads CASSLQTSGIATDTQYF. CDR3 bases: TGTGCCAGCAGCCTTCAGACTAGCGGGATCGCCACAGATACGCAGTATTTT.

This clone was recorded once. The CDR3 sequence: CASSLSAERGAYKQYF. The CDR3 DNA reads TGTGCCAGCAGTTTGTCCGCAGAGAGGGGGGCTTATAAGCAGTACTTC. This chain links TRBV28 with TRBJ2-7; D possibly uses TRBD1 or TRBD2 (6 bases each). The CDR3 sequence is 16 residues long. Germline V gene sequence: CDR1 MDHEN, CDR2 SYDVKM. With 3 bases removed from V and 8 bases from J, the gap between germline ends came to 23 bases.

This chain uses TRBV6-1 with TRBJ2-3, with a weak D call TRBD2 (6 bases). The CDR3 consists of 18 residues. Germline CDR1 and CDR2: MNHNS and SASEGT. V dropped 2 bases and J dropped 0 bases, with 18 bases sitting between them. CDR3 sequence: CASSESGGFSTSTDTQYF. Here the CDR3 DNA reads TGTGCCAGCAGTGAAAGTGGGGGGTTCAGCACTAGCACAGATACGCAGTATTTT.

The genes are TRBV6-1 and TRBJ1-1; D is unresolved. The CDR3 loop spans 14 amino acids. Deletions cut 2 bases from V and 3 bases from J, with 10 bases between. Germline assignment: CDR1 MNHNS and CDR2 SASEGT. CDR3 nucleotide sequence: TGTGCCAGCAGTGAAACGGCAGGAGACACTGAAGCTTTCTTT. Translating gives CASSETAGDTEAFF.

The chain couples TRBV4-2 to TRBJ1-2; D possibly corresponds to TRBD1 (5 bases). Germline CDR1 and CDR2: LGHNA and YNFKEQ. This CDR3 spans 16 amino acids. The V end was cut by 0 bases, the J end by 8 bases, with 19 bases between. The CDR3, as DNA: TGTGCCAGCAGCCAAGATGAGAGGGGTCGGGCCGGAGGCTACACCTTC. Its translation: CASSQDERGRAGGYTF.

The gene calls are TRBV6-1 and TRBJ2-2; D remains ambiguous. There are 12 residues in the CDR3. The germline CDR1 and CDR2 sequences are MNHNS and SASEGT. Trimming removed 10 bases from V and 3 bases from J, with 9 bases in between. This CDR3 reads CATNSYTGELFF. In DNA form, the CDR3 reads TGTGCCACTAACTCGTACACCGGGGAGCTGTTTTTT.

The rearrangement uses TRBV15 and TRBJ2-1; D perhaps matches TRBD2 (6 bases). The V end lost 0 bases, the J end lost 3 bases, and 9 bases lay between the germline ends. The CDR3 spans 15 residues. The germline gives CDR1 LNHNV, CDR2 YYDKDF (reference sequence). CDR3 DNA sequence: TGTGCCACCAGCAGAGATAGCGGCGGCTACAATGAGCAGTTCTTC. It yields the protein CATSRDSGGYNEQFF. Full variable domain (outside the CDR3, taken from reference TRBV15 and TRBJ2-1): DAMVIQNPRYQVTQFGKPVTLSCSQTLNHNVMYWYQQKSSQAPKLLFHYYDKDFNNEADTPDNFQSRRPNTSFCFLDIRSPGLGDTAMYLCATSRDSGGYNEQFFGPGTRLTVL.

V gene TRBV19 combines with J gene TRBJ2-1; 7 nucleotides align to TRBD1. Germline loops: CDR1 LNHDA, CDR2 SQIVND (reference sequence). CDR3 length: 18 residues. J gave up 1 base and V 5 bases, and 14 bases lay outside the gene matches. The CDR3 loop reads CASSAITRQGRSYNEQFF. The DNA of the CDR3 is TGTGCCAGTAGTGCCATAACAAGACAGGGTAGGTCCTACAATGAGCAGTTCTTC.

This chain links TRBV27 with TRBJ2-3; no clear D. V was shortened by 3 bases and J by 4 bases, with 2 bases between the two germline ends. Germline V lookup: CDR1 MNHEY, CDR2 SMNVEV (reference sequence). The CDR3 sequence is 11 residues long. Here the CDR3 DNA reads TGTGCCAGCAGTTTTGCAGATACGCAGTATTTT. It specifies CASSFADTQYF.

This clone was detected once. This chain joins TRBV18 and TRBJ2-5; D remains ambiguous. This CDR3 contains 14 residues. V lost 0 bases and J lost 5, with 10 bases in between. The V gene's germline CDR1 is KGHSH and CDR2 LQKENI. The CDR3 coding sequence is TGTGCCAGCTCACCACCGGCGGCTGGGGAGACCCAGTACTTC. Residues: CASSPPAAGETQYF. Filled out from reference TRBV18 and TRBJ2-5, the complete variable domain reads NAGVMQNPRHLVRRRGQEARLRCSPMKGHSHVYWYRQLPEEGLKFMVYLQKENIIDESGMPKERFSAEFPKEGPSILRIQQVVRGDSAAYFCASSPPAAGETQYFGPGTRLLVL.

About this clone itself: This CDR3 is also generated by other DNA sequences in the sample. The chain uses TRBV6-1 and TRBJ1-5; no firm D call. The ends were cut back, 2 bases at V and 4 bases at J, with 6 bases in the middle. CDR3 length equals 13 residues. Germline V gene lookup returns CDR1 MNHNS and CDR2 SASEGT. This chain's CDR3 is CASSENGNQPQHF. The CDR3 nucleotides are TGTGCCAGCAGTGAAAATGGTAATCAGCCCCAGCATTTT.

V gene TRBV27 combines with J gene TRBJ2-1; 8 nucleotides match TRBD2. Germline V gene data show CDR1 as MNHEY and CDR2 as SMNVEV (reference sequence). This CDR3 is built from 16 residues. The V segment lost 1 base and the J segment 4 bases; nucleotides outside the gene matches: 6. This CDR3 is CASSLLGGRTYNEQFF. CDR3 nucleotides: TGTGCCAGCAGTTTATTAGGCGGGAGGACTTACAATGAGCAGTTCTTC.

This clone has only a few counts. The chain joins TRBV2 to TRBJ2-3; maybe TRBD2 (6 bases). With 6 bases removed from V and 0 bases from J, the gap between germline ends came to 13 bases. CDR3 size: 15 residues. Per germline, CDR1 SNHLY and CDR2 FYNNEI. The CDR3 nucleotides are TGTGCCAGCAGCTATGCGGGGCATAGCACAGATACGCAGTATTTT. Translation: CASSYAGHSTDTQYF.

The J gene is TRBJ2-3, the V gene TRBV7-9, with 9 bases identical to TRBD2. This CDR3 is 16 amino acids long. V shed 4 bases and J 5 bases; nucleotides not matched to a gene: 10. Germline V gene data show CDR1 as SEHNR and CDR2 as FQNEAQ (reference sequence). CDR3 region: CASSYPTSGGLDTQYF. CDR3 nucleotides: TGTGCCAGCAGCTATCCGACTAGCGGCGGGCTAGATACGCAGTATTTT.

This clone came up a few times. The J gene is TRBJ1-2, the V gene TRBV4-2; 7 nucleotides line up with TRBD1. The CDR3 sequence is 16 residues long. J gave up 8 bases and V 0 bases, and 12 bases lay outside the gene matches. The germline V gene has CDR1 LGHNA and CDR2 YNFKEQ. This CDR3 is CASSQDPPGRGTGYTF. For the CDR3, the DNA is TGTGCCAGCAGCCAAGACCCCCCGGGCAGGGGGACGGGCTACACCTTC.

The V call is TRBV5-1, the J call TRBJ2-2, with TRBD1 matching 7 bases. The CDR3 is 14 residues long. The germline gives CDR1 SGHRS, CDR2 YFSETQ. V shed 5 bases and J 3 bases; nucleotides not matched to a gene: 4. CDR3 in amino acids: CASRRTGDTGELFF. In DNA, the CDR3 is TGCGCCAGCAGAAGGACAGGTGACACCGGGGAGCTGTTTTTT.